The 23 T cell receptor beta chains presented below share a single source sample, sequenced in a study of monozygotic twins with cystic fibrosis. Some clones are missing from TCRdb's copy, which holds only in-frame ones; the method was immunoSEQ multiplex PCR. Altogether under 30,000 clones are present, around nine tenths being singletons, with the ten largest covering 0.54%. Sequenced material: blood. Receptors were obtained from a girl aged 2 to 10 with cystic fibrosis.

This rearrangement joins TRBV9 to TRBJ2-7; a weak D match, TRBD1 (6 bases). Germline V gives CDR1 SGDLS, CDR2 YYNGEE. CDR3 length: 13 amino acids. V was clipped by 2 bases and J by 4 bases, with 10 bases between them. The CDR3 region is CASSVAQGYEQYF. The CDR3 DNA reads as TGTGCCAGCAGCGTTGCCCAGGGGTACGAGCAGTACTTC. Filled out from reference TRBV9 and TRBJ2-7, the complete variable domain reads DSGVTQTPKHLITATGQRVTLRCSPRSGDLSVYWYQQSLDQGLQFLIQYYNGEERAKGNILERFSAQQFPDLHSELNLSSLELGDSALYFCASSVAQGYEQYFGPGTRLTVT.

A few counts support this clone. The chain has TRBV6-6 and TRBJ1-2; no clear D. The germline V and J ends were trimmed by 2 bases and 3 bases, with 10 bases remaining between them. The germline V gene encodes CDR1 MNHNY and CDR2 SVGAGI (reference sequence). The length of the CDR3 is 14 residues. The CDR3 is CASSYKGFDYGYTF. CDR3 DNA: TGTGCCAGCAGTTACAAAGGGTTTGACTATGGCTACACCTTC.

The chain combines TRBV14 with TRBJ1-1; D is uncertain. The CDR3 totals 12 residues. V lost 3 bases to trimming and J lost 10 bases, with 12 bases between them. Germline-derived CDR1 and CDR2 are SGHDN and FVKESK. The CDR3 DNA follows: TGTGCCAGCAGCCAGGCCCGAGCGCGAGCTTTCTTT. Encoded protein: CASSQARARAFF.

The CDR3 DNA follows: TGTGCCAGCAGCGATCCAAGACAGGGGGCGCGTGATACGCAGTATTTT. It specifies CASSDPRQGARDTQYF. The chain is built from TRBV7-9 and TRBJ2-3; TRBD1 agrees at 10 bases. Germline V gives CDR1 SEHNR, CDR2 FQNEAQ (reference sequence). The CDR3 contains 16 residues. V lost 5 bases, J lost 6 bases, and 11 bases stayed unmatched.

V is TRBV5-1 and J is TRBJ1-1; D remains ambiguous. Germline lookup yields CDR1 SGHRS and CDR2 YFSETQ. This CDR3 spans 15 amino acids. The V end was cut by 0 bases, the J end by 6 bases, with 15 bases between. The CDR3 bases are TGCGCCAGCAGCTTGGAGTTTTTTTCGGGGTCTGAAGCTTTCTTT. Translating it yields CASSLEFFSGSEAFF.

This chain uses TRBV20-1 with TRBJ1-1; D gene uncertain. Trimming shortened V by 0 bases and J by 5 bases, and 4 bases separated the two germline ends. Germline V CDR1 and CDR2: DFQATT, SNEGSKA (reference sequence). The CDR3 is 11 amino acids. CDR3 in amino acids: CSARDTTEAFF. The CDR3 DNA is TGCAGTGCTAGAGATACGACTGAAGCTTTCTTT.

The chain is built from TRBV14 and TRBJ2-7, with D hard to call. V shed 2 bases and J shed 5 bases, with 16 bases lying between them. Per the germline V gene, CDR1 is SGHDN and CDR2 is FVKESK. The CDR3 has 15 amino acids. The CDR3 coding sequence is TGTGCCAGCAGCCAACAACGAACCCTTACCCACGAGCAGTACTTC. Residues: CASSQQRTLTHEQYF.

The genes are TRBV19 and TRBJ1-1; 7 nucleotides line up with TRBD1. Germline V gene lookup returns CDR1 LNHDA and CDR2 SQIVND (reference sequence). This CDR3 comprises 15 residues. The ends lost 6 bases at V and 5 bases at J; junction bases unmatched: 12. CDR3 sequence reads: CASSLIATGRTEAFF. The DNA of the CDR3 is TGTGCCAGTAGCCTTATCGCGACAGGGCGAACTGAAGCTTTCTTT.

V and J are TRBV30 and TRBJ2-5, with a weak D call TRBD2 (6 bases). CDR3 size: 13 residues. Trimming shortened V by 0 bases and J by 4 bases, and 9 bases separated the two germline ends. Germline-derived CDR1 and CDR2 are GTSNPN and SVGIG (reference sequence). The CDR3 reads CAWSVNSGETQYF. The CDR3 DNA follows: TGTGCCTGGAGTGTAAATAGCGGAGAGACCCAGTACTTC.

The chain carries TRBV30 and TRBJ2-7; TRBD1 matches 7 bases. CDR1 GTSNPN and CDR2 SVGIG come from the germline V gene (reference sequence). This CDR3 is 13 amino acids long. The V and J ends lost 2 bases and 4 bases, in that order; junction bases with no gene match: 5. Here the CDR3 reads CAWSRGTVYEQYF. The CDR3 coding sequence is TGTGCCTGGAGTCGAGGGACAGTATACGAGCAGTACTTC.

The genes are TRBV9 and TRBJ2-7; tentatively, D is TRBD1 (7 bases). CDR3 size: 15 residues. Trimming removed 3 bases at V and 1 base at J, with 14 bases between. CDR1 and CDR2 (germline): SGDLS, YYNGEE. This CDR3 reads CASSAAGGGSYEQYF. CDR3 sequence (DNA): TGTGCCAGCAGCGCCGCAGGGGGAGGTTCCTACGAGCAGTACTTC. Based on the CDR3 plus reference TRBV9 and TRBJ2-7, the full variable domain is DSGVTQTPKHLITATGQRVTLRCSPRSGDLSVYWYQQSLDQGLQFLIQYYNGEERAKGNILERFSAQQFPDLHSELNLSSLELGDSALYFCASSAAGGGSYEQYFGPGTRLTVT.

This sequence joins TRBV5-5 and TRBJ2-5, with D possibly being TRBD1 (6 bases). V was pared by 4 bases and J by 5 bases, with 15 bases between. The CDR3 loop spans 14 amino acids. Germline V lookup: CDR1 SGHKS, CDR2 YYEKEE (reference sequence). In DNA form, the CDR3 reads TGTGCCAGCAGCCGGAACAGGGCTGGGGAGACCCAGTACTTC. Encoded protein: CASSRNRAGETQYF.

This chain uses TRBV5-4 with TRBJ1-5, with D possibly TRBD1 on 5 matching bases. There are 14 residues in the CDR3. Germline lookup yields CDR1 SGHNT and CDR2 YYREEE (reference sequence). V was cut by 4 bases and J by 4 bases, with 12 bases left in between. The CDR3 DNA follows: TGTGCCAGCAGCCGTCAGGGAGGAAATCAGCCCCAGCATTTT. This encodes CASSRQGGNQPQHF.

This sequence joins TRBV30 and TRBJ1-1, with a possible D match to TRBD1 (5 bases). Germline V gene data show CDR1 as GTSNPN and CDR2 as SVGIG (reference sequence). V was cut by 0 bases and J by 1 base, with 9 bases left in between. The CDR3 contains 14 residues. The CDR3 coding sequence is TGTGCCTGGAGTGTCGCCGACAGGAACACTGAAGCTTTCTTT. It codes for CAWSVADRNTEAFF.

The chain recombines TRBV7-3 with TRBJ2-5; 7 bases map to TRBD2. With 3 bases clipped from V and 7 bases from J, the junction kept 8 bases outside the gene matches. The length of the CDR3 is 14 residues. The germline gives CDR1 SGHTA, CDR2 FQGTGA. The DNA for the CDR3 is TGTGCCAGCAGCTTCTCCCGGGGGGTAGGGACCCAGTACTTC. Translating gives CASSFSRGVGTQYF.

The chain links TRBV6-5 to TRBJ1-4; a possible D gene is TRBD1 (6 bases). Per germline, CDR1 MNHEY and CDR2 SVGAGI. The CDR3 extends over 14 amino acids. V lost 8 bases and J lost 8, with 18 bases in between. The CDR3 DNA reads as TGTGCCAGCGCCAACGCGGGGGCAGAGGAAAAACTGTTTTTT. It encodes CASANAGAEEKLFF.

The chain links TRBV7-2 to TRBJ2-7, with TRBD1 as a possible D gene (6 bases). Germline CDR1 SGHTA, CDR2 FQGNSA. CDR3 size: 13 residues. V was shortened by 5 bases and J by 3 bases, with 11 bases between the two germline ends. CDR3 sequence: CASSIVQGYEQYF. The CDR3 DNA follows: TGTGCCAGCAGCATTGTACAGGGCTACGAGCAGTACTTC. The whole variable domain, remainder taken from reference TRBV7-2 and TRBJ2-7, is GAGVSQSPSNKVTEKGKDVELRCDPISGHTALYWYRQSLGQGLEFLIYFQGNSAPDKSGLPSDRFSAERTGGSVSTLTIQRTQQEDSAVYLCASSIVQGYEQYFGPGTRLTVT.

The chain links TRBV4-1 to TRBJ1-2; TRBD1 might be the D (5 bases). The CDR3 has 16 residues. The germline V gene encodes CDR1 MGHRA and CDR2 YSYEKL. V dropped 0 bases and J dropped 8 bases, with 19 bases sitting between them. DNA for the CDR3: TGCGCCAGCAGCCAAGAAAGTGGGGGGAGGGCGGAAGGCTACACCTTC. It codes for CASSQESGGRAEGYTF.

This clone was observed a single time. The gene calls are TRBV20-1 and TRBJ1-2; no clear D gene. Trimming took 2 bases from V and 3 from J, leaving 1 base between them. Germline V CDR1 and CDR2: DFQATT, SNEGSKA (reference sequence). The CDR3 has 10 residues. The CDR3 nucleotides are TGCAGTGCTAGATACTATGGCTACACCTTC. Encoded protein: CSARYYGYTF.

The V and J genes are TRBV4-2 and TRBJ2-5; 12 bases match TRBD2. CDR1 is LGHNA, CDR2 YNFKEQ, per germline. The CDR3 sequence is 17 residues long. V lost 1 base to trimming and J lost 2 bases; unmatched junction nucleotides: 5. The CDR3 coding sequence is TGTGCCAGCAGCCAAGGGACTAGCGGGGCTGTACAAGAGACCCAGTACTTC. This encodes CASSQGTSGAVQETQYF.

The chain uses TRBV2 and TRBJ2-3; a weak D match, TRBD2 (6 bases). The ends were cut back, 6 bases at V and 2 bases at J, with 15 bases in the middle. The CDR3 is 15 amino acids. Germline V gene lookup returns CDR1 SNHLY and CDR2 FYNNEI. The CDR3 loop reads CASREDYRPTDTQYF. The CDR3 nucleotides read TGTGCCAGCAGGGAGGACTACCGACCCACAGATACGCAGTATTTT.

The rearrangement joins TRBV9 to TRBJ2-7; D is perhaps TRBD1 (5 bases). The length of the CDR3 is 15 residues. CDR1 and CDR2 from the germline V gene are SGDLS and YYNGEE. Trimming stripped 0 bases from V and 2 bases from J, with 12 bases between. CDR3 in amino acids: CASSVEPGFPYEQYF. The CDR3 DNA reads TGTGCCAGCAGCGTAGAACCAGGGTTCCCCTACGAGCAGTACTTC.

V is TRBV5-5 and J is TRBJ2-1, with 7 nucleotides matching TRBD1. Trimming at V came to 4 bases and at J to 7 bases, leaving 17 bases not matched to a gene. Germline CDR1 and CDR2: SGHKS and YYEKEE (reference sequence). This CDR3 comprises 17 residues. CDR3 bases: TGTGCCAGCAGCCCAGTTACCGGGACAGCTTCAATTAATGAGCAGTTCTTC. Its protein is CASSPVTGTASINEQFF.